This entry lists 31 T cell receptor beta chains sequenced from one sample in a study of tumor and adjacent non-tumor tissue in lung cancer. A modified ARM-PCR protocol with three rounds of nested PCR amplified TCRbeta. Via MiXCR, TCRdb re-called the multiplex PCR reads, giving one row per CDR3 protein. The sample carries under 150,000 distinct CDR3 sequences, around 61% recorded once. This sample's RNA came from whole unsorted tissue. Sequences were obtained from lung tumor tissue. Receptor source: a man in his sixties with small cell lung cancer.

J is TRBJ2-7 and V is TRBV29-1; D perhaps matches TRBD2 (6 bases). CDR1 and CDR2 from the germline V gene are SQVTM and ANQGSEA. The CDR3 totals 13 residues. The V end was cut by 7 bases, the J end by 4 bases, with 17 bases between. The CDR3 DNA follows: TGCAGCGCTGTAGGAGGGGCGAGGTACGAGCAGTACTTC. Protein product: CSAVGGARYEQYF.

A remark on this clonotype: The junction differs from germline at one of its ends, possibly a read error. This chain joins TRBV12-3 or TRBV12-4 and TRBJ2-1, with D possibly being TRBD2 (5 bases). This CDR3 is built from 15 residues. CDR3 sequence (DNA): TGTGCCAGCAGCCATACTAGTTCTTACTACATTGAGCAGTTCTTC. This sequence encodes CASSHTSSYYIEQFF.

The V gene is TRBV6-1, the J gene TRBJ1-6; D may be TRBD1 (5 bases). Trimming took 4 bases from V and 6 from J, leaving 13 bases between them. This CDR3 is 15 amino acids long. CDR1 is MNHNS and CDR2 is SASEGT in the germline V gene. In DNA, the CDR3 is TGTGCCAGCAGTGCGGACGCAGGGTTTAATTCACCCCTCCACTTT. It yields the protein CASSADAGFNSPLHF.

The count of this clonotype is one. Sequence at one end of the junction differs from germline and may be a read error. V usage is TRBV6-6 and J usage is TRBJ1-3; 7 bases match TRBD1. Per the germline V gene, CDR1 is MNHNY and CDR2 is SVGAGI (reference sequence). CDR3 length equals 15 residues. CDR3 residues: CASSLNRGTGNSIYF. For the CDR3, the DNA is TGTGCCAGCAGTTTGAACAGGGGTACTGGAAACAGCATATATTTT.

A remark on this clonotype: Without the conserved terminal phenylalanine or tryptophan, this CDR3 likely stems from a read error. CDR3 sequence (DNA): TGTGTCAGCAGCTTGGAGCTAGCGGTATACAATGAGCAGTTCTCC. Protein product: CVSSLELAVYNEQFS. This chain connects TRBV5-4 to TRBJ2-1; 7 bases are shared with TRBD2. This CDR3 region has 15 residues. Germline loops: CDR1 SGHNT, CDR2 YYREEE (reference sequence).

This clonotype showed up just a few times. The CDR3 bases are TGTGCCAGCAGTTACGGGAGAGACACTGAAGCTTTCTTT. It codes for CASSYGRDTEAFF. This sequence joins TRBV6-5 and TRBJ1-1; no reliable D call. The germline V and J ends were trimmed by 2 bases and 3 bases, with 7 bases remaining between them. Germline V CDR1 and CDR2: MNHEY, SVGAGI. The CDR3 is 13 amino acids.

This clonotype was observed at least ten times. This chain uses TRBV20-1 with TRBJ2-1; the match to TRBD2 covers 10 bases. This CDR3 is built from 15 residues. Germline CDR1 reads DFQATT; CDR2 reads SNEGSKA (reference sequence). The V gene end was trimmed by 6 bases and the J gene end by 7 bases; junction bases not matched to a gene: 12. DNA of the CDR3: TGCAGTGCAGCTAGCGGGAGAAATTTTGAAAATGAGCAGTTCTTC. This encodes CSAASGRNFENEQFF.

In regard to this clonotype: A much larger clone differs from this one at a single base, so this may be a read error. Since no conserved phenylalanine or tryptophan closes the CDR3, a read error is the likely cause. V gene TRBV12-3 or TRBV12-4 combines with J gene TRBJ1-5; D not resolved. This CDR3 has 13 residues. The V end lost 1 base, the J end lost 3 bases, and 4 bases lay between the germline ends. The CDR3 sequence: CASSLDINQPQHY. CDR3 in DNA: TGTGCCAGCAGTTTAGATATCAATCAGCCCCAGCATTAT.

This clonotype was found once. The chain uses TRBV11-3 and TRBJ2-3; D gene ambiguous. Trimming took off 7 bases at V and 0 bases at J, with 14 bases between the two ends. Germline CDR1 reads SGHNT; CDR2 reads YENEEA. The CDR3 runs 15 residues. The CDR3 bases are TGTGCCAGCATCCTCGGACGCTCTAGCACAGATACGCAGTATTTT. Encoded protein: CASILGRSSTDTQYF. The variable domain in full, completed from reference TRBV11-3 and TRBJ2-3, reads EAGVVQSPRYKIIEKKQPVAFWCNPISGHNTLYWYLQNLGQGPELLIRYENEEAVDDSQLPKDRFSAERLKGVDSTLKIQPAELGDSAVYLCASILGRSSTDTQYFGPGTRLTVL.

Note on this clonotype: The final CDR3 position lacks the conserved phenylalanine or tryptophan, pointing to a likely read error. The CDR3 here is CASSWTIQYEQFL. The CDR3 DNA reads TGTGCCAGCAGCTGGACTATCCAATATGAGCAGTTCTTA. The genes are TRBV11-1 and TRBJ2-1; D is perhaps TRBD2 (6 bases). This CDR3 region has 13 residues. V lost 4 bases to trimming and J lost 8 bases, with 12 bases between them. The germline V gene encodes CDR1 SGHAT and CDR2 FQDESV (reference sequence).

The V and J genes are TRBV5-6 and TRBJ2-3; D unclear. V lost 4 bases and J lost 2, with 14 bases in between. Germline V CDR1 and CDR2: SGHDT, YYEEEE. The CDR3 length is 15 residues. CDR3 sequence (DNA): TGTGCCAGCAGCACCCGCAGGTCGTACACAGATACGCAGTATTTT. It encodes CASSTRRSYTDTQYF.

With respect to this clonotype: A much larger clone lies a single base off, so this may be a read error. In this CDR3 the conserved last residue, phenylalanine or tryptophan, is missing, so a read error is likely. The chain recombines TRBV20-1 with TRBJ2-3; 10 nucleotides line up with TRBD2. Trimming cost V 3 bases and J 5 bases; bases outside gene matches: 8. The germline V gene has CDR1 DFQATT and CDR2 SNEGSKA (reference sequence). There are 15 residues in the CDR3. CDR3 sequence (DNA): TGCAGTGCTAGGTCCCGGGCTAGCGGGAGAGATACGCAGTATTCT. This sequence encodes CSARSRASGRDTQYS.

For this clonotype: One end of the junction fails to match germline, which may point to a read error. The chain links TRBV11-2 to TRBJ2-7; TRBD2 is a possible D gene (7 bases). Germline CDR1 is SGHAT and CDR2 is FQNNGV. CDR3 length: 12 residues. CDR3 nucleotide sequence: TGTCCCAGCAGCGCCGGGGGGCGCGAGCAGTACTTC. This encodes CPSSAGGREQYF.

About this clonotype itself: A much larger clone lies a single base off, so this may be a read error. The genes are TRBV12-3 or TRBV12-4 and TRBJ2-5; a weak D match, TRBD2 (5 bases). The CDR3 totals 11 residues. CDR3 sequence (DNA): TGTGCCAGCAGGGAGGAAGAGAGCCAGTACTTC. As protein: CASREEESQYF.

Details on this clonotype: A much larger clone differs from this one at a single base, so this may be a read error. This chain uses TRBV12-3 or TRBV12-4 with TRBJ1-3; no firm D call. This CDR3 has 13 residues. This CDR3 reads CASSWNSGSTIYF. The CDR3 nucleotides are TGTGCCAGCAGTTGGAACTCTGGAAGCACCATATATTTT.

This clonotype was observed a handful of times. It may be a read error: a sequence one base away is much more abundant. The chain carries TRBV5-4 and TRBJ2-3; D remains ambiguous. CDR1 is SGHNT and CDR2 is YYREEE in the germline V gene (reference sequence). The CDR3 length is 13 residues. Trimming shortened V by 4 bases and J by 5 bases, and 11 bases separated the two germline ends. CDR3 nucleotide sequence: TGTGCCAGCAGCCCGTCAGGCGAAGATACGCAGTATTTT. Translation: CASSPSGEDTQYF.

The CDR3 is CASSPRTSGRAGQFF. The CDR3 nucleotides are TGTGCCAGCAGCCCCCGGACTAGTGGGAGGGCTGGGCAGTTCTTC. The J gene is TRBJ2-1, the V gene TRBV11-3, with 7 bases identical to TRBD2. The CDR3 is made up of 15 amino acids. J gave up 12 bases and V 5 bases, and 16 bases lay outside the gene matches. The germline V gene encodes CDR1 SGHNT and CDR2 YENEEA.

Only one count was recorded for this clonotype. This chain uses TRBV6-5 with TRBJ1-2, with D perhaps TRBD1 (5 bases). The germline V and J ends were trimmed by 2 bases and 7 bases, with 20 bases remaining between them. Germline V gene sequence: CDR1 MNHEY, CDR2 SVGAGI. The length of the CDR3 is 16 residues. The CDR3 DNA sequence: TGTGCCAGCAGTTACCCGAGTGTAGGGACGGCGAGTGGCTACACCTTC. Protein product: CASSYPSVGTASGYTF.

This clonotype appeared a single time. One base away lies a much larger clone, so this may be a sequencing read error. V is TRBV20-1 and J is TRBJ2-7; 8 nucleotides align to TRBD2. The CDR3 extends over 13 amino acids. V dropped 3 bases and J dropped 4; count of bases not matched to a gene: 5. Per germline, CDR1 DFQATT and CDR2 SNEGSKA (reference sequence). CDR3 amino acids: CSARREDGYEQYF. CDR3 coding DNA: TGCAGTGCTAGGCGGGAGGATGGGTACGAGCAGTACTTC.

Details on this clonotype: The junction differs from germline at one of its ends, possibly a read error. In DNA form, the CDR3 reads TGTTCCAGCAGCCCCTGGGACAGGGAGTATAGTGAAGCTTTCTTT. It translates to CSSSPWDREYSEAFF. V and J are TRBV6-5 and TRBJ1-1; 9 nucleotides match TRBD1. The CDR3 is made up of 15 amino acids. CDR1 MNHEY and CDR2 SVGAGI come from the germline V gene.

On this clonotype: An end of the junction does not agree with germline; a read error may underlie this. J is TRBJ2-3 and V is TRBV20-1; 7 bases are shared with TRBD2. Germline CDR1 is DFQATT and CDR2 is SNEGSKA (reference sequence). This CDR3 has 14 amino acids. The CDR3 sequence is CSARASGSTDTQNF. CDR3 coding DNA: TGCAGTGCTAGGGCTAGCGGAAGCACAGATACGCAGAATTTT.

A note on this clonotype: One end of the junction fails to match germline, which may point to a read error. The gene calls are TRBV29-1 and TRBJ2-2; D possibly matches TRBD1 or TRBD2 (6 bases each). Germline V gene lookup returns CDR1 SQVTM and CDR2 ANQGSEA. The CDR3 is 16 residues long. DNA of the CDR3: TGCAGCGTCCAGGGGACTTCGACTTGGAACACCGGGGAGCTGTTCTTT. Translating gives CSVQGTSTWNTGELFF.

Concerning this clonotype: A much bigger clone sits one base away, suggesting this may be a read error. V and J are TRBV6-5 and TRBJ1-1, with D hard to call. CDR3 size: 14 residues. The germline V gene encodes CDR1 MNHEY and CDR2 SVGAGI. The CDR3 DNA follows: TGTACCAGCAGTTACAGCAACAGTAACACTGAAGCTTTCTTT. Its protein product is CTSSYSNSNTEAFF.

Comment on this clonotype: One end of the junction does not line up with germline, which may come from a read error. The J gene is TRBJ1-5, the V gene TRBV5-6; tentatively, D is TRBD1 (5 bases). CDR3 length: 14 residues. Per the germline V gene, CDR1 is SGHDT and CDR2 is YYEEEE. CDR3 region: CASSLVGGNQPQQF. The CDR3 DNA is TGTGCCAGCAGCTTGGTTGGGGGGAATCAGCCCCAGCAATTT.

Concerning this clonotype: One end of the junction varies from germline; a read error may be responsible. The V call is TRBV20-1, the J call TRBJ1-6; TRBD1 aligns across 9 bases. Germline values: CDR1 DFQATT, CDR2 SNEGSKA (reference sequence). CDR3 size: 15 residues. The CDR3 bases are TGCAGCGCCCGAAACTCGGGACAGGGAGATTCATCCCTCCACTTT. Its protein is CSARNSGQGDSSLHF.

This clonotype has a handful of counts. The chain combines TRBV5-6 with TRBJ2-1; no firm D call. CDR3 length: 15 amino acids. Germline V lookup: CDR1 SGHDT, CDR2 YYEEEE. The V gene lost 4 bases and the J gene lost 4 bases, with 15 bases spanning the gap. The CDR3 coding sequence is TGTGCCAGCAGCCCGGCCCCGAATTTTTACAATGAGCAGTTCTTC. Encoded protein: CASSPAPNFYNEQFF.

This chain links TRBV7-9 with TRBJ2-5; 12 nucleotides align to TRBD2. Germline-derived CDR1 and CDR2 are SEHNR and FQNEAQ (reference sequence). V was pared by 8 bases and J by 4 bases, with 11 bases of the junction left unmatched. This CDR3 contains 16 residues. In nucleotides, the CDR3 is TGTGCCAGCGGCGCGGCTCTAGCGGGAGGGCTAGAGACCCAGTACTTC. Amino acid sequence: CASGAALAGGLETQYF.

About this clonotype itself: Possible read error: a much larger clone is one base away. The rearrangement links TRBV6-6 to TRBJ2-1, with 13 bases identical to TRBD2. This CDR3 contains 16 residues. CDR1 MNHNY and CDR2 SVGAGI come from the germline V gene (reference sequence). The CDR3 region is CASSYSGLAGENEQSF. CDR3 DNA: TGTGCCAGCAGTTACTCAGGACTAGCGGGAGAAAATGAGCAGTCCTTC.

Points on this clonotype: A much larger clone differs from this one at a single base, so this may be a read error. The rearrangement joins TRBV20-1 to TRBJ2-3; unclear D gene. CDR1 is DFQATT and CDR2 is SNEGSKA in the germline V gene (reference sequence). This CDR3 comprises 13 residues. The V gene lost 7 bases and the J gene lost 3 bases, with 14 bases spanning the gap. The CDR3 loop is CSVARRLTDTQYF. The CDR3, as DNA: TGCAGTGTCGCTCGGCGGTTGACAGATACGCAGTATTTT.

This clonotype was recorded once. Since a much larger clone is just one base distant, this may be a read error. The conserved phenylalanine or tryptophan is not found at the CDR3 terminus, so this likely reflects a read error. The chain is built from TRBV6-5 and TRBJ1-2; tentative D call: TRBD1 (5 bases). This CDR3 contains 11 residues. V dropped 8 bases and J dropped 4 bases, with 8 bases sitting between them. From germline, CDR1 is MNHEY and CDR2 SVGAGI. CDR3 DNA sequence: TGTGCCAGCGGGGACGGCTATGGCTACACCTTA. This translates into CASGDGYGYTL.

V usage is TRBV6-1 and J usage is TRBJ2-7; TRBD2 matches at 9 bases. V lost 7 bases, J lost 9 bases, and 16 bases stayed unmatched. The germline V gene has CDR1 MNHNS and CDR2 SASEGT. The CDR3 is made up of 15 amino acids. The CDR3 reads CASKVGLTSGSVQYF. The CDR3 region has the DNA TGTGCCAGCAAAGTTGGGCTGACTAGCGGCTCCGTGCAGTACTTC.